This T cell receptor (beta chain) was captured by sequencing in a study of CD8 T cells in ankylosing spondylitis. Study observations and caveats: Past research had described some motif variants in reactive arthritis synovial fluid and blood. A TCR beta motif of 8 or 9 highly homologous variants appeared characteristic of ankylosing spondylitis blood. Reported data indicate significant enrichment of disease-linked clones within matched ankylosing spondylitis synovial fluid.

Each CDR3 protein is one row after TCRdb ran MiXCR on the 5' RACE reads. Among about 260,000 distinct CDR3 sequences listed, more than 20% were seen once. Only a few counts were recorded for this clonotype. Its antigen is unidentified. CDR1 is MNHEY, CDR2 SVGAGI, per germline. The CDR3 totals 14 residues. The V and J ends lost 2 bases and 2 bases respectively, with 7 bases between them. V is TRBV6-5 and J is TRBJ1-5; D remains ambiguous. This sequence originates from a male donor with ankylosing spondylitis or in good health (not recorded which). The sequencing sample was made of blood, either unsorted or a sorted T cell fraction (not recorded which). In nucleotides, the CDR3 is TGTGCCAGCAGTTACAGGGCTGGCAATCAGCCCCAGCATTTT. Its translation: CASSYRAGNQPQHF.